This TCR beta chain was observed in a study of CD4 T cells in relation to SARS-CoV-2 and coronaviruses (dated by TCRdb to about 2021). The study in broad terms: The ViraFEST assay cultured PBMCs with antigen for roughly nine days, then sequenced TCR beta CDR3s to find antigen-specific clonal expansions. An HIV-1 Nef peptide pool or a culture without peptide was used as the negative reference condition. Using patient-derived lymphoblastoid cell lines, the shared crossreactive spike epitopes were mapped to their HLA restriction. At the level of individual TCR clonotypes, the study measured memory CD4+ T cell crossreactivity between SARS-CoV-2 spike protein and common cold coronavirus spike proteins. The Adaptive Biotechnologies TCR-sequencing kit was used to sequence samples from a few pre-COVID donors and the naive versus memory experiments, whereas other data were Illumina-based. For other donors in the study, expansion assays were sequenced with a different, Illumina-based TCR-beta assay.

The junction carries 25 bases between V and J, which are trimmed by 4 bases and 9 bases respectively. From a lookup of the germline V gene, CDR1 and CDR2 are SNHLY and FYNNEI. The cysteine opens and the phenylalanine closes a CDR3 of 18 amino acids. The DNA shown is the 54-base CDR3, in frame from base 1. CD4+ T cells from unexposed donors were collected before the COVID-19 pandemic (2011-2018). After approximately eleven days of culture, CD4+ T cells were isolated with the EasySep CD4+ T cell isolation kit. As cell number allowed, CD4+ T cells from unexposed donors were tested for reactivity to SARS-CoV-2 S and N and to four common cold coronavirus spike pools. PBMCs were cultured at approximately 2 million per well in IMDM supplemented with around 4.7% human AB serum and 10 IU/ml IL-2. Half of the culture medium was replaced with fresh IL-2-containing medium on days 3 and 7. Triplicate replicate wells were generally used for each peptide culture condition. The leukapheresis product for the unexposed donors was obtained through commercial purchase. Ficoll-Paque PLUS gradient centrifugation was used to isolate PBMCs from leukapheresis product or whole blood. PBMCs were either used fresh in the expansion assay or cryopreserved at -140 degrees C. The QIAamp Micro DNA Kit was used to extract genomic DNA from the CD4+ T cells.

Remarks on this clone: The antigen this receptor binds is unknown. No much larger clonotype is one base removed from it; base qualities were not supplied.

Overall study outcomes, separate from this receptor: Memory CD4+ clonotypes crossrecognizing SARS-CoV-2 and at least one common cold coronavirus spike were found in roughly three fifths of donors. Since the crossreactivity analysis centred on spike protein, crossreactivity against other viral proteins was not assessed. The study was limited by small numbers of patients and tested TCRs. Pre-pandemic and post-infection samples were not both contributed by any donor, so tracing of the source of pre-existing responses was limited. Crossreactive clones showed significantly weaker SARS-CoV-2-driven expansion than monoreactive clones, consistent with antigenic imprinting.

Library preparation was by the immunoSEQ multiplex PCR assay. The published analysis was carried out like this. During preprocessing, nonproductive sequences were removed, along with CDR3s that did not begin with C, did not end with F or W, or were shorter than 7 amino acids. Antigen-specific clonotypes were called with the MANAFEST web app, based on expansion relative to reference and other culture wells. A clone was considered positive if the clone showed significant expansion compared with the reference culture in 2 of 3 replicate wells at an FDR below 0.05. To be called positive, a clone also had to show significant expansion compared with every other tandem well and an odds ratio greater than 5. After three terminal residues were trimmed from each end, CDR3 homology was quantified as pairwise Levenshtein distance using the stringdist R package. In TCRdb, the immuneACCESS table is reduced to in-frame sequences with V and J assigned. These tables do not hold every clone; where another copy was compared, an unresolved V gene accounts for under half, and the others remain unexplained. The D gene and trimming were derived from the DNA, and the V and J assignments and clone size from that table. This sample comprises some 19,000 clones, approximately 84% of them detected only once. The top ten hold less than 20% of the sample.

This receptor was taken from a human donor in good health. Specimen: CD4+ T cells from PBMCs, cultured in vitro. The rearranged chain carries TRBV2 and TRBJ1-6; matching of 5 bases hints at TRBD1 as the D gene. The nucleotides are TGTGCCAGCAGTGTCCTCCTCCCGGGACGCCTGTCAGGTTCACCCCTCCACTTT. This yields the protein CASSVLLPGRLSGSPLHF.